This is a list of T cell receptor beta chains from one sample in a study of T cell responses to AZD1222 COVID-19 vaccine. Using immunoSEQ multiplex PCR, the repertoire was profiled, and TCRdb retains in-frame clones only, with some absent. The repertoire holds 100,000 to 150,000 clones, with 70% to 90% as singletons. The sample in question was peripheral blood, obtained on day 0 of AZD1222 vaccination. The receptors stem from an adult in good health. Each CDR3 is given with its conserved first and last residue. A D gene is named only where the DNA matches it firmly. The listing skips clone size in some rows; elsewhere it reads once, few, many or a size class.

clone size,J gene,D gene,V gene,CDR3 protein,CDR3 DNA
.,TRBJ1-2,.,TRBV19,CASSIGPGRYGYTF,TGTGCCAGTAGTATAGGCCCAGGGAGGTATGGCTACACCTTC
.,TRBJ1-2,.,TRBV29-1,CSAERQGRFNGYTF,TGCAGCGCCGAAAGGCAGGGGCGTTTTAATGGCTACACCTTC
.,TRBJ1-2,.,TRBV9,CASSLGGAFYGYTF,TGTGCCAGCAGCTTGGGTGGGGCCTTCTATGGCTACACCTTC
.,TRBJ2-2,.,TRBV3-1/TRBV3-2,CASSQDVARNGELFF,TGTGCCAGCAGCCAAGATGTGGCGCGTAACGGGGAGCTGTTTTTT
.,TRBJ2-4,TRBD2,TRBV9,CASSVGATSWGKNIQYF,TGTGCCAGCAGCGTAGGAGCGACTAGCTGGGGCAAAAACATTCAGTACTTC
.,TRBJ2-4,.,TRBV6-5,CASSPSLALRDIQYF,TGTGCCAGCAGTCCGTCCTTAGCTTTGAGGGACATTCAGTACTTC
.,TRBJ1-1,TRBD1,TRBV2,CASRDRASSNTEAFF,TGTGCCAGCAGGGACAGGGCCAGTTCGAACACTGAAGCTTTCTTT
.,TRBJ2-2,.,TRBV19,CASSIRGANTGELFF,TGTGCCAGTAGTATAAGGGGGGCGAACACCGGGGAGCTGTTTTTT
.,TRBJ1-1,TRBD1,TRBV5-1,CASSPGQGMNTEAFF,TGCGCCAGCAGCCCAGGACAGGGCATGAACACTGAAGCTTTCTTT
.,TRBJ2-7,.,TRBV5-5,CASSHPDGPGPRPPYEQYF,TGTGCCAGCAGCCACCCTGACGGACCGGGACCCCGTCCTCCCTACGAGCAGTACTTC
few,TRBJ2-3,TRBD2,TRBV19,CASSLAGGPTDTQYF,TGTGCCAGTAGTCTAGCGGGAGGGCCAACAGATACGCAGTATTTT
.,TRBJ2-3,.,TRBV6-5,CASAPEGTLTDTQYF,TGTGCCAGCGCCCCCGAAGGGACACTCACAGATACGCAGTATTTT
.,TRBJ1-2,.,TRBV7-2,CASSPGHGFGYGYTF,TGTGCCAGCAGCCCTGGACATGGGTTCGGGTATGGCTACACCTTC
.,TRBJ1-5,.,TRBV16,CASSQSGASNQPQHF,TGTGCCAGCAGCCAATCGGGTGCGAGCAATCAGCCCCAGCATTTT
.,TRBJ1-1,TRBD1,TRBV14,CASSQDGRGPRTEAFF,TGTGCCAGCAGCCAAGATGGGAGGGGGCCTCGAACTGAAGCTTTCTTT
.,TRBJ2-1,.,TRBV10-1,CASSEVSGAPYNEQFF,TGCGCCAGCAGTGAGGTTAGCGGAGCACCCTACAATGAGCAGTTCTTC
.,TRBJ2-1,TRBD2,TRBV28,CASSLGRGGDEQFF,TGTGCCAGCAGTTTGGGGAGGGGAGGGGATGAGCAGTTCTTC
.,TRBJ1-3,.,TRBV6-2/TRBV6-3,CASSYSSRNTIYF,TGTGCCAGCAGTTACTCGTCTCGAAACACCATATATTTT
.,TRBJ1-2,TRBD1,TRBV18,CASSPDRDYGYTF,TGTGCCAGCTCACCAGACAGGGACTATGGCTACACCTTC
.,TRBJ2-1,.,TRBV24-1,CATSDGSSYNEQFF,TGTGCCACCAGTGACGGGAGCTCCTACAATGAGCAGTTCTTC
.,TRBJ2-3,.,TRBV19,CASSTNSRSTDTQYF,TGTGCCAGTAGTACCAATTCCAGGAGCACAGATACGCAGTATTTT
few,TRBJ2-1,.,TRBV11-2,CASSPRGTGFANEQFF,TGTGCCAGCAGCCCTCGAGGTACCGGGTTCGCGAATGAGCAGTTCTTC
once,TRBJ1-1,.,TRBV29-1,CSGSPGSSREAFF,TGCAGCGGATCACCAGGGTCTTCACGCGAAGCTTTCTTT
.,TRBJ2-5,.,TRBV28,CASKTDQETQYF,TGTGCCAGCAAAACAGACCAAGAGACCCAGTACTTC
.,TRBJ1-5,.,TRBV3-1/TRBV3-2,CASSQARGQPQHF,TGTGCCAGCAGCCAAGCTAGGGGACAGCCCCAGCATTTT
.,TRBJ2-3,.,TRBV28,CASRPGLRLWSGTDTQYF,TGTGCCAGCAGGCCGGGACTGCGACTTTGGAGTGGGACAGATACGCAGTATTTT
few,TRBJ1-1,.,TRBV5-1,CASSLSVDRSRMNTEAFF,TGCGCCAGCAGCTTGTCGGTAGACAGGAGTCGAATGAACACTGAAGCTTTCTTT
.,TRBJ1-4,.,TRBV4-1,CASSERELKGNLLKLFF,TGCGCCAGCAGCGAAAGGGAGTTGAAGGGAAACTTGTTAAAACTGTTTTTT
once,TRBJ1-4,.,TRBV12-3/TRBV12-4,CASSPTGNEKLFF,TGTGCCAGCAGCCCGACGGGAAATGAAAAACTGTTTTTT
.,TRBJ1-2,.,TRBV28,CASSGYQQGMRDGYTF,TGTGCCAGCAGTGGGTATCAACAGGGTATGAGGGATGGCTACACCTTC
.,TRBJ1-5,.,TRBV7-2,CASSLIRDPPRHF,TGTGCCAGCAGCTTAATTCGGGACCCCCCAAGGCATTTT
.,TRBJ1-1,.,TRBV5-1,CASSSQGLNTEAFF,TGCGCCAGCAGCTCGCAGGGGTTGAACACTGAAGCTTTCTTT
once,TRBJ1-4,.,TRBV5-5,CASVEGGQTNEKLFF,TGTGCCAGCGTGGAAGGGGGGCAGACTAATGAAAAACTGTTTTTT
once,TRBJ2-7,.,TRBV2,CASSDPGESSYEQYF,TGTGCCAGCAGTGACCCCGGTGAAAGCTCCTACGAGCAGTACTTC